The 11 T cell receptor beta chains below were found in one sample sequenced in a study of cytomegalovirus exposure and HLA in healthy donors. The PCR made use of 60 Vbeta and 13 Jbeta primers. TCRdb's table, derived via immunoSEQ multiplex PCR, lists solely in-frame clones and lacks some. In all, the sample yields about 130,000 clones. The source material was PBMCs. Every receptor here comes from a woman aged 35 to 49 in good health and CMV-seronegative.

As DNA, the CDR3 is TGTGCCAGCAGCCTCGATAGCGTCTACGAGCAGTACTTC. The encoded protein is CASSLDSVYEQYF. The chain couples TRBV5-4 to TRBJ2-7, with D maybe TRBD2 (5 bases). The V and J ends lost 4 bases and 3 bases respectively, with 11 bases between them. The CDR3 is made up of 13 amino acids. Germline CDR1 and CDR2: SGHNT and YYREEE (reference sequence).

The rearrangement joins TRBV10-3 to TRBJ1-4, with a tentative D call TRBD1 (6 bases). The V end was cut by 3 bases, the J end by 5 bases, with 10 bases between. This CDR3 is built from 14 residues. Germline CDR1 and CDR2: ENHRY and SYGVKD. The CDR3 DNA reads TGTGCCATCAGTGAAGGGGGAGGGAATGAAAAACTGTTTTTT. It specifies CAISEGGGNEKLFF.

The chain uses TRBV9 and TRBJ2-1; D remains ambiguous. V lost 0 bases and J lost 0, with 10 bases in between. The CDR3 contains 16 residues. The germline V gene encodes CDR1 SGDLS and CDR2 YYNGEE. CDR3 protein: CASSVVGAHSYNEQFF. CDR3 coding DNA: TGTGCCAGCAGCGTAGTCGGTGCTCACTCCTACAATGAGCAGTTCTTC.

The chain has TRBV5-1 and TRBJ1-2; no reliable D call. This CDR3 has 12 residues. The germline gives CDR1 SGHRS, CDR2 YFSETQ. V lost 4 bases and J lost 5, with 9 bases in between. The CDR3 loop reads CASSPGLYGYTF. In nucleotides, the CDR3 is TGCGCCAGCAGCCCAGGACTGTATGGCTACACCTTC.

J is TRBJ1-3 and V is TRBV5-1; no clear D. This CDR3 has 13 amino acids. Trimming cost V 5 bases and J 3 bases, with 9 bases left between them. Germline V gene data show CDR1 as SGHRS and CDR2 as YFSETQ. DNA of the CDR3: TGCGCCAGCAGTGGAGAGGGTGGAAACACCATATATTTT. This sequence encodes CASSGEGGNTIYF.

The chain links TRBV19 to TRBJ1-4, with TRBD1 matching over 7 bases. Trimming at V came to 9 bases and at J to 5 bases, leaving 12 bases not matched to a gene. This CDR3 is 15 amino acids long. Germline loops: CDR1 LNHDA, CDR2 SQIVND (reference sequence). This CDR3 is CASLAGGSGNEKLFF. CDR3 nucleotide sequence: TGTGCCAGCCTTGCAGGGGGGTCGGGGAATGAAAAACTGTTTTTT.

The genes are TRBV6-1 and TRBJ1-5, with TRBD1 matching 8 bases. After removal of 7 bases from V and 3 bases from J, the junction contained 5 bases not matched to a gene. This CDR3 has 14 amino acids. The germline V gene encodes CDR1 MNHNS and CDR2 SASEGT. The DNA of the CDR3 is TGTGCCAGCATAATGGACAGGGTCAATCAGCCCCAGCATTTT. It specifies CASIMDRVNQPQHF.

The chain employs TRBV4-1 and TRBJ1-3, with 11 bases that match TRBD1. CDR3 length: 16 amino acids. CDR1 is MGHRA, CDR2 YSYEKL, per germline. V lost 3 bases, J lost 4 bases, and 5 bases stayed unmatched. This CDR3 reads CASSHRTGGEGNTIYF. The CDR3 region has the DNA TGCGCCAGCAGCCACCGGACAGGGGGCGAGGGAAACACCATATATTTT.

The CDR3 loop is CASSFRQGSYEQYF. As DNA, the CDR3 is TGTGCCAGCAGCTTTCGACAGGGCTCATACGAGCAGTACTTC. J is TRBJ2-7 and V is TRBV11-2, with TRBD1 matching over 7 bases. Germline V CDR1 and CDR2: SGHAT, FQNNGV. V shed 3 bases and J 4 bases; nucleotides not matched to a gene: 6. The CDR3 totals 14 residues.

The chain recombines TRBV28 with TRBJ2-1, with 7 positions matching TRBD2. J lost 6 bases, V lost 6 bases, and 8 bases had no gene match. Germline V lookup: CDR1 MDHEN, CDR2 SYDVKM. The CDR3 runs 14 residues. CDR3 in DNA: TGTGCCAGCAGAACCGGGAAGCGGGGCAATGAGCAGTTCTTC. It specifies CASRTGKRGNEQFF. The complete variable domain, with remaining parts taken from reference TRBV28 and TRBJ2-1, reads DVKVTQSSRYLVKRTGEKVFLECVQDMDHENMFWYRQDPGLGLRLIYFSYDVKMKEKGDIPEGYSVSREKKERFSLILESASTNQTSMYLCASRTGKRGNEQFFGPGTRLTVL.

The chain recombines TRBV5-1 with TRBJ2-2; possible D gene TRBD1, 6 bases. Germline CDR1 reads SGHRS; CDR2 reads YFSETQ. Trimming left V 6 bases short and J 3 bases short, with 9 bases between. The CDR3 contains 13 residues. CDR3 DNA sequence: TGCGCCAGCATACAGGGTTACACCGGGGAGCTGTTTTTT. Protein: CASIQGYTGELFF.